The 18 T cell receptor beta chains given below trace back to one sample, sequenced in a study of T cell responses to AZD1222 COVID-19 vaccine. Method: immunoSEQ multiplex PCR; TCRdb's copy keeps in-frame clones and lacks some. The table includes approximately 100,000 clones, just over 90% detected once. Material: peripheral blood, obtained on day 0 of AZD1222 vaccination. The source is an adult in good health.

The V and J genes are TRBV10-2 and TRBJ2-7; unclear D gene. Trimming pared 7 bases from V and 0 bases from J, leaving 13 bases between. The CDR3 is 14 amino acids. CDR1 WSHSY and CDR2 SAAADI come from the germline V gene. Written as DNA, the CDR3 is TGCGCCAGCACTCCTGTCTCGAGCTCCTACGAGCAGTACTTC. As protein: CASTPVSSSYEQYF.

This chain connects TRBV27 to TRBJ1-1, with a tentative D call TRBD1 (5 bases). Germline V gene data show CDR1 as MNHEY and CDR2 as SMNVEV (reference sequence). The CDR3 spans 12 residues. V lost 10 bases to trimming and J lost 1 base, with 10 bases between them. CDR3 coding DNA: TGTGCCACCTCAGGGCCGAACACTGAAGCTTTCTTT. As protein: CATSGPNTEAFF.

J is TRBJ1-2 and V is TRBV19; D remains unclear. CDR1 LNHDA and CDR2 SQIVND come from the germline V gene (reference sequence). With 8 bases removed from V and 4 bases from J, the gap between germline ends came to 17 bases. This CDR3 has 14 amino acids. In DNA, the CDR3 is TGTGCCAGTTCGCCTCCGGGATACTTCTATGGCTACACCTTC. This gives the protein CASSPPGYFYGYTF. The full variable domain, in which reference TRBV19 and TRBJ1-2 provide the parts outside the CDR3, is DGGITQSPKYLFRKEGQNVTLSCEQNLNHDAMYWYRQDPGQGLRLIYYSQIVNDFQKGDIAEGYSVSREKKESFPLTVTSAQKNPTAFYLCASSPPGYFYGYTFGSGTRLTVV.

The chain couples TRBV5-6 to TRBJ2-4; either TRBD1 or TRBD2 may fit D (5 bases each). V shed 3 bases and J shed 1 base, with 8 bases lying between them. Germline loops: CDR1 SGHDT, CDR2 YYEEEE. The CDR3 has 14 amino acids. Here the CDR3 DNA reads TGTGCCAGCAGCTCCGGGGCGGCCAAAAACATTCAGTACTTC. Translation gives CASSSGAAKNIQYF. Full variable domain (missing parts from reference TRBV5-6 and TRBJ2-4): DAGVTQSPTHLIKTRGQQVTLRCSPKSGHDTVSWYQQALGQGPQFIFQYYEEEERQRGNFPDRFSGHQFPNYSSELNVNALLLGDSALYLCASSSGAAKNIQYFGAGTRLSVL.

The CDR3 here is CASSYRQGGYGYTF. CDR3 bases: TGTGCCAGCAGCTACCGACAGGGAGGGTATGGCTACACCTTC. J is TRBJ1-2 and V is TRBV7-9, with 7 nucleotides matching TRBD1. Germline CDR1 and CDR2: SEHNR and FQNEAQ (reference sequence). V lost 4 bases and J lost 5; bases outside the gene matches: 7. The CDR3 is made up of 14 amino acids.

The rearrangement uses TRBV9 and TRBJ1-3, with TRBD1 matching over 7 bases. The CDR3 is made up of 17 amino acids. Germline CDR1 SGDLS, CDR2 YYNGEE. The V segment lost 4 bases and the J segment 2 bases; nucleotides outside the gene matches: 12. The CDR3 sequence: CASSPWDSQDPGNTIYF. For the CDR3, the DNA is TGTGCCAGCAGCCCGTGGGACAGCCAAGATCCTGGAAACACCATATATTTT. The full variable domain, with the rest looked up from reference TRBV9 and TRBJ1-3, is DSGVTQTPKHLITATGQRVTLRCSPRSGDLSVYWYQQSLDQGLQFLIQYYNGEERAKGNILERFSAQQFPDLHSELNLSSLELGDSALYFCASSPWDSQDPGNTIYFGEGSWLTVV.

The V and J genes are TRBV19 and TRBJ1-5, with D possibly being TRBD1 (5 bases). Trimming removed 3 bases at V and 0 bases at J, with 18 bases between. The CDR3 contains 18 residues. Germline CDR1 and CDR2: LNHDA and SQIVND (reference sequence). CDR3 region: CASSIWGGRTASNQPQHF. In DNA form, the CDR3 reads TGTGCCAGTAGTATTTGGGGGGGAAGGACGGCTAGCAATCAGCCCCAGCATTTT.

This chain joins TRBV7-9 and TRBJ1-2; TRBD1 matches at 7 bases. J lost 7 bases, V lost 1 base, and 9 bases had no gene match. Germline CDR1 is SEHNR and CDR2 is FQNEAQ (reference sequence). CDR3 length equals 15 residues. CDR3 amino acids: CASSLERRGQGGYTF. DNA of the CDR3: TGTGCCAGCAGCTTAGAAAGGAGGGGGCAGGGTGGCTACACCTTC.

The chain has TRBV28 and TRBJ2-5; 7 bases map to TRBD1. Trimming cost V 3 bases and J 4 bases; bases outside gene matches: 8. The germline CDR1 and CDR2 sequences are MDHEN and SYDVKM. The CDR3 has 15 residues. The CDR3 DNA reads TGTGCCAGCAGTTTTTTGGGACAGCAATTAGAGACCCAGTACTTC. Protein sequence: CASSFLGQQLETQYF.

The chain carries TRBV6-2 or TRBV6-3 and TRBJ1-1; D unclear. This CDR3 is built from 13 residues. V lost 3 bases and J lost 7, with 12 bases in between. Germline CDR1 reads MNHEY; CDR2 reads SVGEGT. CDR3 bases: TGTGCCAGCAGTTATTCATTCGGACTTGAAGCTTTCTTT. It is translated as CASSYSFGLEAFF.

Here the CDR3 reads CASSRIPGQSTNTIYF. The DNA for the CDR3 is TGTGCCAGCAGCCGAATCCCGGGACAGTCAACAAACACCATATATTTT. V and J are TRBV7-6 and TRBJ1-3; 7 nucleotides align to TRBD1. CDR3 length: 16 amino acids. Germline values: CDR1 SGHVS, CDR2 FNYEAQ. V shed 5 bases and J 6 bases; nucleotides not matched to a gene: 13.

The CDR3 protein is CASSRVRDNQPQHF. The CDR3 DNA sequence: TGTGCCAGCAGCAGAGTCAGGGACAATCAGCCCCAGCATTTT. The J gene is TRBJ1-5, the V gene TRBV28; TRBD1 might be the D (5 bases). V lost 6 bases and J lost 3, with 12 bases in between. CDR3 length equals 14 residues. Per germline, CDR1 MDHEN and CDR2 SYDVKM. The full variable domain, completed using reference TRBV28 and TRBJ1-5, is DVKVTQSSRYLVKRTGEKVFLECVQDMDHENMFWYRQDPGLGLRLIYFSYDVKMKEKGDIPEGYSVSREKKERFSLILESASTNQTSMYLCASSRVRDNQPQHFGDGTRLSIL.

The rearrangement uses TRBV7-3 and TRBJ1-5, with no clear D. The CDR3 runs 13 residues. The V and J ends lost 4 bases and 11 bases respectively, with 15 bases between them. Germline loops: CDR1 SGHTA, CDR2 FQGTGA. The CDR3 region has the DNA TGTGCCAGCAGCTCCATCCCGGGAGAGTCCCAGCATTTT. Protein product: CASSSIPGESQHF.

There are a few counts of this clone. V gene TRBV9 combines with J gene TRBJ2-7, with a weak D call TRBD1 (6 bases). CDR1 SGDLS and CDR2 YYNGEE come from the germline V gene. With 5 bases removed from V and 3 bases from J, the gap between germline ends came to 9 bases. The CDR3 has 12 amino acids. CDR3 bases: TGTGCCAGCAGTCGGGACAACTACGAGCAGTACTTC. This encodes CASSRDNYEQYF.

The rearrangement links TRBV30 to TRBJ1-4; the D gene is possibly TRBD1 (5 bases). This CDR3 contains 13 residues. Germline V gene lookup returns CDR1 GTSNPN and CDR2 SVGIG (reference sequence). V was pared by 1 base and J by 8 bases, with 11 bases between. For the CDR3, the DNA is TGTGCCTGGAGTGGGGAACAGGTGGAAAAACTGTTTTTT. Its protein product is CAWSGEQVEKLFF.

The V call is TRBV24-1, the J call TRBJ2-5, with D possibly being TRBD1 (5 bases). Trimming left V 3 bases short and J 5 bases short, with 12 bases between. The CDR3 loop spans 14 amino acids. Germline V CDR1 and CDR2: KGHDR, SFDVKD. The CDR3 sequence is CATSDHRNVETQYF. The CDR3 nucleotides are TGTGCCACCAGTGATCACAGGAATGTGGAGACCCAGTACTTC.

This chain connects TRBV6-5 to TRBJ1-6; the D gene is possibly TRBD1 (6 bases). V lost 4 bases, J lost 10 bases, and 17 bases lay in between. Germline CDR1 and CDR2: MNHEY and SVGAGI. The CDR3 is 15 amino acids. This CDR3 is CASSFRGRGSSPLHF. As DNA, the CDR3 is TGTGCCAGCAGTTTCAGGGGTAGGGGCAGCTCACCCCTCCACTTT.

The CDR3 coding sequence is TGTGCCAGCAGCTCCAACTTAATTCTTACAGGAGCGAACACTGAAGCTTTCTTT. Protein product: CASSSNLILTGANTEAFF. V and J are TRBV7-2 and TRBJ1-1, with D tentatively TRBD1 (5 bases). V gave up 4 bases and J gave up 1 base, with 22 bases separating them. This CDR3 comprises 18 residues. In germline, CDR1 is SGHTA, CDR2 FQGNSA.